This T cell receptor beta chain comes out of a study of blood T cell repertoires in COVID-19. Whole-study context: Samples of COVID-19 (acute and convalescent) were obtained from the United States, Italy and Spain.

Participant reports of clinical history set cohort assignment. The V and J ends lost 4 bases and 2 bases respectively, with 16 bases between them. Germline lookup yields CDR1 SGHRS and CDR2 YFSETQ. The CDR3 is made up of 16 amino acids. In the original analysis: From reference gene primer amplification, estimates of nucleated cell counts were derived. The table came from immunoSEQ multiplex PCR; TCRdb's copy has only in-frame clones and leaves some out. D and trimming were read from the DNA, whereas the V and J calls and clone size are those reported in that table. The sample gives approximately 200,000 clones, about 80% of which show up once; roughly 7% is in the top ten.

The TCR was taken from a man aged 35 to 55 who had recovered from COVID-19. The sequencing sample was made of PBMCs or T cells enriched from blood (not recorded which). V gene TRBV5-1 combines with J gene TRBJ2-1; tentative D call: TRBD2 (6 bases). This CDR3 reads CASSTVGGTAYNEQFF. The CDR3 DNA is TGCGCCAGCAGCACCGTCGGGGGAACTGCCTACAATGAGCAGTTCTTC.